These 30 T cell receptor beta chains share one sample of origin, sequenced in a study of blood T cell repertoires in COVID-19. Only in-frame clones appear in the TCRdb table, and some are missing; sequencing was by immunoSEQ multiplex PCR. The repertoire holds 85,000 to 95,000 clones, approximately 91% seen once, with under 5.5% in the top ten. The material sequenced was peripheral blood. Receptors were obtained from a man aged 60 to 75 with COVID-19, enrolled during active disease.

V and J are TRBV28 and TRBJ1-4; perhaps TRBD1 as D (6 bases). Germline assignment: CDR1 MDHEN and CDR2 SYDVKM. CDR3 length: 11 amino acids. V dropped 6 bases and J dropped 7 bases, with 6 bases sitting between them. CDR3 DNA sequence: TGTGCCAGCAGGGACAGTGAAAAACTGTTTTTT. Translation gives CASRDSEKLFF.

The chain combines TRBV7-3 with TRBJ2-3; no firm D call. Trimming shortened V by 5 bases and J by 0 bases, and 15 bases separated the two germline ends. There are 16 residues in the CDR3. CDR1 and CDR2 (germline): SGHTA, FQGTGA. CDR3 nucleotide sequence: TGTGCCAGCAGCACTCTCGGAGCCCGTAGCACAGATACGCAGTATTTT. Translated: CASSTLGARSTDTQYF.

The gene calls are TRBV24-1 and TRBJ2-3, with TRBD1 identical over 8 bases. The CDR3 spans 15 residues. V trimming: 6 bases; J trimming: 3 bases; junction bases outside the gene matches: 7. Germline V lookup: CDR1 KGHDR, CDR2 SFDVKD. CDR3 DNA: TGTGCCACCAGTTCCCAGGGGGCACGGACAGATACGCAGTATTTT. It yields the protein CATSSQGARTDTQYF.

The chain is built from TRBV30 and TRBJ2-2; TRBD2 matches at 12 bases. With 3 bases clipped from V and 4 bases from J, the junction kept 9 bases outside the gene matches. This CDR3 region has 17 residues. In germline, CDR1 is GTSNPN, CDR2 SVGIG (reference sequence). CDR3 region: CAWRGGWTSGITGELFF. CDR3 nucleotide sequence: TGTGCCTGGAGAGGAGGTTGGACTAGCGGGATCACCGGGGAGCTGTTTTTT. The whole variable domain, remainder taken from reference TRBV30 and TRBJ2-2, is SQTIHQWPATLVQPVGSPLSLECTVEGTSNPNLYWYRQAAGRGLQLLFYSVGIGQISSEVPQNLSASRPQDRQFILSSKKLLLSDSGFYLCAWRGGWTSGITGELFFGEGSRLTVL.

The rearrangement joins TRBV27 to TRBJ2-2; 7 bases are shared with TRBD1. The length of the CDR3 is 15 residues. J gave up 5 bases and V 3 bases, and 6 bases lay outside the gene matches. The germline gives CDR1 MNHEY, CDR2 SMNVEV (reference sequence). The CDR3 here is CASSFSTGETGELFF. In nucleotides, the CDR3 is TGTGCCAGCAGTTTCTCTACAGGGGAAACCGGGGAGCTGTTTTTT.

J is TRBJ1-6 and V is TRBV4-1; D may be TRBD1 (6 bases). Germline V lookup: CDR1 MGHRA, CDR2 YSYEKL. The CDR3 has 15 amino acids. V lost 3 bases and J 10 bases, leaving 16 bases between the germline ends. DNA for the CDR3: TGCGCCAGCAGCCAGGCACAGGGCTGGGGATCACCCCTCCACTTT. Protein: CASSQAQGWGSPLHF.

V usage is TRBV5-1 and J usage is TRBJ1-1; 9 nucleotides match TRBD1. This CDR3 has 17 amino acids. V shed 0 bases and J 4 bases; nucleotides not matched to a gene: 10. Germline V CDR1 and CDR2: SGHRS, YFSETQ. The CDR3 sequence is CASSLAGTGSRGTEAFF. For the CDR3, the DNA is TGCGCCAGCAGCTTGGCCGGGACAGGGTCCCGGGGCACTGAAGCTTTCTTT.

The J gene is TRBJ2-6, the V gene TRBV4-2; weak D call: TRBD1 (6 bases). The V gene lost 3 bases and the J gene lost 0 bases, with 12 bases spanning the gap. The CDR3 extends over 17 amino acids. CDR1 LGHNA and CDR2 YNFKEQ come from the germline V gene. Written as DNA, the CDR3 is TGTGCCAGCAGCCAGGGGGCATCGGTCTCTGGGGCCAACGTCCTGACTTTC. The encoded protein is CASSQGASVSGANVLTF.

In DNA, the CDR3 is TGCAGCGTTGATCAGAGCGGGAGGGCCAATGAGCAGTTCTTC. It codes for CSVDQSGRANEQFF. The rearrangement links TRBV29-1 to TRBJ2-1, with 10 bases matching TRBD2. The germline V gene has CDR1 SQVTM and CDR2 ANQGSEA. The CDR3 has 14 residues. The V and J ends lost 3 bases and 6 bases, in that order; junction bases with no gene match: 5.

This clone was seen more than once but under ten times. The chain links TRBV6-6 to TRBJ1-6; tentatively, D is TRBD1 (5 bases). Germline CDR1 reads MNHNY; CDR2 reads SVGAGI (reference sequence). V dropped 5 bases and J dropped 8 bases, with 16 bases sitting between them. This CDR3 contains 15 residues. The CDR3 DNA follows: TGTGCCAGCAGTCCCGTCGGGGGGGGTGATTCACCCCTCCACTTT. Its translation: CASSPVGGGDSPLHF.

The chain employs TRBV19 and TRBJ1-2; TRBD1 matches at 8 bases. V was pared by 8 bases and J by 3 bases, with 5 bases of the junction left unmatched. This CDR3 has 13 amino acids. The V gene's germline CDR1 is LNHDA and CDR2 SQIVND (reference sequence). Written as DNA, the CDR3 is TGTGCCAGTCGGGACAGGTCAGACTATGGCTACACCTTC. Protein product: CASRDRSDYGYTF.

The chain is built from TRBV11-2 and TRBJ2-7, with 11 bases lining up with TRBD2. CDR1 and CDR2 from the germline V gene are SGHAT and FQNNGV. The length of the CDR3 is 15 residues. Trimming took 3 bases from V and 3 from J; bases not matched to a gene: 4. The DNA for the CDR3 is TGTGCCAGCAGCTTTTTAGCGGGAGGGAACTACGAGCAGTACTTC. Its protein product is CASSFLAGGNYEQYF.

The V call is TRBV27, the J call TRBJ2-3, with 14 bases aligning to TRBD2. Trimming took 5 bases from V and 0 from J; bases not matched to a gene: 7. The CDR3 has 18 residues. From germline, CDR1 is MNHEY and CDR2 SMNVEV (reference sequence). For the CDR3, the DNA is TGTGCCAGCAGTCACAGACTAGCGGGAGGGATTAGCACAGATACGCAGTATTTT. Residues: CASSHRLAGGISTDTQYF.

CDR3 DNA: TGTGCCAGCAGTTCACAGGGGGCGCATAGTATCACTGAAGCTTTCTTT. Translated, it gives CASSSQGAHSITEAFF. This chain uses TRBV2 with TRBJ1-1; 9 bases fit TRBD1. Germline loops: CDR1 SNHLY, CDR2 FYNNEI. This CDR3 has 16 amino acids. Trimming took 5 bases from V and 4 from J; bases not matched to a gene: 11.

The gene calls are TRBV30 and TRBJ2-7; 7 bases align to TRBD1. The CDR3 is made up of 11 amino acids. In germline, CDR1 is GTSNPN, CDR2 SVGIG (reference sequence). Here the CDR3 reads CAQGGDYEQYF. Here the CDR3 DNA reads TGTGCTCAAGGGGGCGATTACGAGCAGTACTTC.

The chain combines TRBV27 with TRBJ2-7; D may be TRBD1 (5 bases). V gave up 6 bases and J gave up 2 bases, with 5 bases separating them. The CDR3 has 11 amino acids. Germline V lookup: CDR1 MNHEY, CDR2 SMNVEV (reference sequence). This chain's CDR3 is CASRDTYEQYF. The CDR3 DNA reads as TGTGCCAGCAGGGACACCTACGAGCAGTACTTC.

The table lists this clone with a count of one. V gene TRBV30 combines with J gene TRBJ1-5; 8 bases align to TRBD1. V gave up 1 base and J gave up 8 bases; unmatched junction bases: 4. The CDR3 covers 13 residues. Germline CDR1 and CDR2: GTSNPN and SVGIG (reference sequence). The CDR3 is CAWSETGEKPQHF. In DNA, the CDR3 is TGTGCCTGGAGTGAGACAGGGGAGAAGCCCCAGCATTTT. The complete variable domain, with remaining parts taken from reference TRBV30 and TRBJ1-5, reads SQTIHQWPATLVQPVGSPLSLECTVEGTSNPNLYWYRQAAGRGLQLLFYSVGIGQISSEVPQNLSASRPQDRQFILSSKKLLLSDSGFYLCAWSETGEKPQHFGDGTRLSIL.

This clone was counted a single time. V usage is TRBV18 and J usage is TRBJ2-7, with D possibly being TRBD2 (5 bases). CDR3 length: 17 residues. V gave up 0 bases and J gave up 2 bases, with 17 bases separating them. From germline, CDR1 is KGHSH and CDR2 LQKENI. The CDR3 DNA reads TGTGCCAGCTCACCACCGGAGGAGAAACAGAACCCCTACGAGCAGTACTTC. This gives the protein CASSPPEEKQNPYEQYF.

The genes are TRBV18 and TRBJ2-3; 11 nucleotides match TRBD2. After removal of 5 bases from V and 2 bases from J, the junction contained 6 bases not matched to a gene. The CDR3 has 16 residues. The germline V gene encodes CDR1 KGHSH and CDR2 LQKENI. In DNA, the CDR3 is TGTGCCAGCTCAGTCGGGACTAGCGGAAACACAGATACGCAGTATTTT. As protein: CASSVGTSGNTDTQYF.

The CDR3 DNA sequence: TGTGCCAGCAGGCTAGCGCTAGATACGCAGTATTTT. Translated, it gives CASRLALDTQYF. The V and J genes are TRBV28 and TRBJ2-3; D may be TRBD2 (6 bases). This CDR3 region has 12 residues. Germline V gene lookup returns CDR1 MDHEN and CDR2 SYDVKM. With 6 bases removed from V and 5 bases from J, the gap between germline ends came to 9 bases.

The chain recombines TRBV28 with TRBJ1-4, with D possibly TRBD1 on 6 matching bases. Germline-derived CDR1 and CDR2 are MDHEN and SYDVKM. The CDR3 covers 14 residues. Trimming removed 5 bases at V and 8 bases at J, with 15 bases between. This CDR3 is CASSGGREIEKLFF. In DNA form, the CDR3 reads TGTGCCAGCAGTGGGGGCAGGGAGATCGAAAAACTGTTTTTT.

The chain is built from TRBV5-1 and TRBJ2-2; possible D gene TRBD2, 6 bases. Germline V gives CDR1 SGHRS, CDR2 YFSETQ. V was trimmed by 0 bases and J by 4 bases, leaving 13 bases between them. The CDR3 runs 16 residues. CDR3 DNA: TGCGCCAGCAGCTTGGCCGAGGGGAGGTCCACCGGGGAGCTGTTTTTT. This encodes CASSLAEGRSTGELFF.

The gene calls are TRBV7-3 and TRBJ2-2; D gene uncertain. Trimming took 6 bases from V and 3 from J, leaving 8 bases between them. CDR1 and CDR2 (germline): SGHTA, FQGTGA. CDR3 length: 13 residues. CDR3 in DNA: TGTGCCAGCAGTCTGAGTTACACCGGGGAGCTGTTTTTT. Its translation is CASSLSYTGELFF. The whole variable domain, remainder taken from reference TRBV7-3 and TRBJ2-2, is GAGVSQTPSNKVTEKGKYVELRCDPISGHTALYWYRQSLGQGPEFLIYFQGTGAADDSGLPNDRFFAVRPEGSVSTLKIQRTERGDSAVYLCASSLSYTGELFFGEGSRLTVL.

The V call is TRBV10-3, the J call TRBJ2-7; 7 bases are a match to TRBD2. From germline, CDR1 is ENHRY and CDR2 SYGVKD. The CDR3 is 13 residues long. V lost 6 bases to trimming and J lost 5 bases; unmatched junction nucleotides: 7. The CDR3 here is CAISEREGHEQYF. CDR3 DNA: TGTGCCATCAGCGAAAGGGAGGGCCACGAGCAGTACTTC.

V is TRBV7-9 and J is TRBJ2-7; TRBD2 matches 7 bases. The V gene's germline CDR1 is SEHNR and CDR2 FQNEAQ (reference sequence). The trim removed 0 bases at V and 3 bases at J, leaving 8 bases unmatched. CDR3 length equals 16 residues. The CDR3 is CASSLAGGGAFYEQYF. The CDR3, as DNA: TGTGCCAGCAGCTTAGCCGGCGGGGGAGCTTTCTACGAGCAGTACTTC.

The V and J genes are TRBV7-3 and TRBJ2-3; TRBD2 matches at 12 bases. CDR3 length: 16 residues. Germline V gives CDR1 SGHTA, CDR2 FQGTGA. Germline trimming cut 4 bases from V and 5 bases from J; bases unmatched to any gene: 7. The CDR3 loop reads CASSSRLAGDVDTQYF. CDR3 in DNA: TGTGCCAGCAGCTCGAGACTAGCGGGAGATGTAGATACGCAGTATTTT. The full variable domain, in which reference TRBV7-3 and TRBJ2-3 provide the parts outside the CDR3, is GAGVSQTPSNKVTEKGKYVELRCDPISGHTALYWYRQSLGQGPEFLIYFQGTGAADDSGLPNDRFFAVRPEGSVSTLKIQRTERGDSAVYLCASSSRLAGDVDTQYFGPGTRLTVL.

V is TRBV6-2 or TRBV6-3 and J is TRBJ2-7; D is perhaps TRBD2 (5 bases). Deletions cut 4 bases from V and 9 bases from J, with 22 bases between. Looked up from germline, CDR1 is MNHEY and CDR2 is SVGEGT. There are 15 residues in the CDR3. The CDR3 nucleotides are TGTGCCAGCAGTTGGTTCTTCCGGGTCTTAAGCGGGCAGTACTTC. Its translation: CASSWFFRVLSGQYF.

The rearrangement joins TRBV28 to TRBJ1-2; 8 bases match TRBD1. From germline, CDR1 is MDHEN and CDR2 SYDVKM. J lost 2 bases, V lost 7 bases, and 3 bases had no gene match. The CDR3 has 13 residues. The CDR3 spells CASITGGNYGYTF. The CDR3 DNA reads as TGTGCCAGCATTACAGGGGGGAACTATGGCTACACCTTC.

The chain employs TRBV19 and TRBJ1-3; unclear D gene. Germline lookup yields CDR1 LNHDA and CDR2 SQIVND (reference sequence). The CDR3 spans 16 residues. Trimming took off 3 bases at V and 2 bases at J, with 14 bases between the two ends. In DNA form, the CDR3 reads TGTGCCAGTAGTATTGGAGGGAACATAGCTGGAAACACCATATATTTT. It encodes CASSIGGNIAGNTIYF.

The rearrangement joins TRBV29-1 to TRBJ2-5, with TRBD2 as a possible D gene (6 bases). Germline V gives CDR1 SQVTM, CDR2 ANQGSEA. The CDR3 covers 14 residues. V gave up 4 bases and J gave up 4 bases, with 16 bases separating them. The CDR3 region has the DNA TGCAGCGTTGGGAACCCGGGGGAGCGAGAGACCCAGTACTTC. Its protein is CSVGNPGERETQYF.